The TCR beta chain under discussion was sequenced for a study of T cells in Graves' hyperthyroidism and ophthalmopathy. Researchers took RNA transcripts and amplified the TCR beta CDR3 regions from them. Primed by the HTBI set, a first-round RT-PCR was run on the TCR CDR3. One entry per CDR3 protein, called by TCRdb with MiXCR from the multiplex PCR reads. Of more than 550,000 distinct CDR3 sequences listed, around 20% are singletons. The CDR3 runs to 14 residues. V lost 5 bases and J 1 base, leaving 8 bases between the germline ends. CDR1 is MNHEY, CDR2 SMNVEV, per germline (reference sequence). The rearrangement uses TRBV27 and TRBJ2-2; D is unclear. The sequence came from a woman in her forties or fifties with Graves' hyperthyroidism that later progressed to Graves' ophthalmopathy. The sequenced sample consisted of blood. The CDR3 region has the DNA TGTGCCAGCAGTACACAGCTGAACACCGGGGAGCTGTTTTTT. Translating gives CASSTQLNTGELFF.